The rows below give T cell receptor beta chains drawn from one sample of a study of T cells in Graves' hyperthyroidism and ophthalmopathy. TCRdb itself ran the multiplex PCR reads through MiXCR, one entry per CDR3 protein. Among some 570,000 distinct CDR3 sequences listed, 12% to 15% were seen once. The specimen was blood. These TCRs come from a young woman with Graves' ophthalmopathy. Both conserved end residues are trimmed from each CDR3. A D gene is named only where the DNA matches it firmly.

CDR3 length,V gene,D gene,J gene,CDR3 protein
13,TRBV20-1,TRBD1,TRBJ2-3,SARDDREYTDTQY
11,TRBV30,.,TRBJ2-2,AWSPGDPGEPF
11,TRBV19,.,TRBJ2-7,ASSIGYGYEQY
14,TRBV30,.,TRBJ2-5,AWRPLVRPSKETQY
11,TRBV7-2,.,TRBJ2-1,ASSFRQVNEQF
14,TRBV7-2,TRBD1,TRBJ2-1,ASSSRGTGGYNEQF
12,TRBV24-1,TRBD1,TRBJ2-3,ATHPGQGTDTQY
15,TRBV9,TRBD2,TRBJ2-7,ASSPRNAGAGVHEQY
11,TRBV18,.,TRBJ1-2,ASSPEGQGGYT
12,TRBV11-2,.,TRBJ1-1,ASSLLGANTEAF
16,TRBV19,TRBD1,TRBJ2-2,ASSILLRGLSDTGELF
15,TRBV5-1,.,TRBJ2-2,ASSWPLGRVNTGELF
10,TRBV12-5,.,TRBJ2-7,ASGLARDEQY
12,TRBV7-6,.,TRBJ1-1,ASSRGTVNTEAF
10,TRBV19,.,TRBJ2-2,ASIGFTGELF
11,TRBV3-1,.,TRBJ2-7,ASSQESGYEQY
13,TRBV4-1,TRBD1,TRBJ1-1,ASSPYRDSNTEAF
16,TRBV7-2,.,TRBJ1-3,ASSPRPGSGRSGNTIY
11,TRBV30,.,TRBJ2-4,AWTTEVGNIQY
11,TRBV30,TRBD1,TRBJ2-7,AWSGPGGYEQY
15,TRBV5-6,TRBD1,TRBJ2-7,ASSLAGHRGLSYEQY
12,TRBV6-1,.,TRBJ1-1,ASSEGATKTEAF
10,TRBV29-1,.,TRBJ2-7,SVSGGSYEQY
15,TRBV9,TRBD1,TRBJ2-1,ASSVGGGTGSYNEQF
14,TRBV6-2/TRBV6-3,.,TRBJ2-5,ASSYGVGAYQETQY
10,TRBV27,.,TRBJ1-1,ASLSGNTEAF
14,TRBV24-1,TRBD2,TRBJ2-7,ATSESGTSGSYEQY
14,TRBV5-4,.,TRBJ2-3,ASSTGTDFFTDTQY
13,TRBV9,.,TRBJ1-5,ASTPGGYSNQPQH
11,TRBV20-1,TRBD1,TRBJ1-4,SATGATNEKLF
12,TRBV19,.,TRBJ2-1,ASSRGNSGNEQF
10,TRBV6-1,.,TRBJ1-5,ASTDRNQPQH
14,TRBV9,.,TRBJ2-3,ASSVPGIGDRDTQY
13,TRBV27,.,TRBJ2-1,ASSSGASGYNEQF
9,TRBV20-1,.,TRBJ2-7,SAPRDYEQY
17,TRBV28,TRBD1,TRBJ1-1,ASSFYLGTVDLADTEAF
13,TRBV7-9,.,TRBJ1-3,ASSLVVGTGNTIY
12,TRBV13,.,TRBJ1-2,ASPAQGPNYGYT
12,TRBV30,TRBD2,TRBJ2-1,AWSVALAGNEQF
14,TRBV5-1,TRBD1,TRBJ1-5,ASSLEPGGGYQPQH
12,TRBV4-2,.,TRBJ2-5,ASSQDSVGETQY
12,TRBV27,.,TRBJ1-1,ASSFSTVSTEAF
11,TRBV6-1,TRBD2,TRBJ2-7,ASRGEGLYEQY
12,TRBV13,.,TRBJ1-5,ASKRAGRNQPQH
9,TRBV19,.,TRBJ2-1,ASSMRREQF
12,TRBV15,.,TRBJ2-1,ATSRLARRNEQF
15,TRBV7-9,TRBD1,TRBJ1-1,ASSLGPRTGLNTEAF
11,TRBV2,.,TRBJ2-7,ASSGRRDYEQY
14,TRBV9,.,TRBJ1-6,ASSVAGGKYNSPLH